This T cell receptor beta chain was captured in a study of early T cells in non-severe SARS-CoV-2 infection. Notes on the study in general: VDJdb matching, biased toward anti-spike CD8 responses, missed private and CD4 specificities.

The CDR3 covers 19 residues. CDR1 and CDR2 (germline): LGHDT, YNNKEL (reference sequence). V trimming: 1 base; J trimming: 0 bases; junction bases outside the gene matches: 7. Points on this clonotype: Antigen unknown.

MiXCR, run by TCRdb on the 5' RACE reads, gives a single entry per CDR3 protein. Among 25,000 to 30,000 distinct CDR3 sequences, around 5% were seen once, and the ten largest hold roughly 0.88%. The sample was whole blood. The gene calls are TRBV3-1 and TRBJ2-1, with TRBD2 matching over 12 bases. This clonotype originated in an adult who was a healthcare worker with PCR-confirmed SARS-CoV-2 infection or an uninfected control (not recorded which). The CDR3 reads CASSQGTSGGLSSYNEQFF. CDR3 nucleotide sequence: TGTGCCAGCAGCCAAGGCACTAGCGGGGGGTTAAGCTCCTACAATGAGCAGTTCTTC.